Detailed here is one T cell receptor beta chain. Germline V gives CDR1 LNHDA, CDR2 SQIVND (reference sequence). After removal of 5 bases from V and 3 bases from J, the junction contained 9 bases not matched to a gene. This CDR3 has 15 residues. This entry is derived from a study of blood T cell repertoires in COVID-19. Study background: Sample material is recorded as cDNA or gDNA derived from T cells, B-cell-depleted T cells, or PBMCs.

In the original processing: Counts of nucleated cells, estimated from reference gene primer amplification, were obtained. Clones were sequenced by immunoSEQ multiplex PCR, and TCRdb holds only the in-frame ones, with some missing. That table furnishes V, J and clone size, whereas the DNA furnished D and trimming. Here the sample spans 240,000 or so clones, around 85% being singletons. The sequence came from a man aged 55 to 70 with acute or convalescent COVID-19. Sequenced input: peripheral blood. The chain joins TRBV19 to TRBJ2-5, with 7 bases fitting TRBD2. CDR3 sequence (DNA): TGTGCCAGTAGTCTCGGACCGGGAGGTAAAGAGACCCAGTACTTC. It is translated as CASSLGPGGKETQYF.